Following are 14 T cell receptor beta chains from one sample sequenced in a study of blood T cell repertoires in COVID-19. Profiling relied on immunoSEQ multiplex PCR, and the TCRdb table lists in-frame clones only, not all of them. Among nearly 400,000 clones listed, roughly 89% were seen once. Sequenced sample: PBMCs or T cells enriched from blood (not recorded which). The receptor set was obtained from a woman under 40 who had recovered from COVID-19.

J is TRBJ1-6 and V is TRBV27; no definite D call. The V gene's germline CDR1 is MNHEY and CDR2 SMNVEV (reference sequence). Between the trimmed V and J ends, which lost 6 bases and 6 bases, there was a span of 18 bases. This CDR3 has 16 residues. In DNA, the CDR3 is TGTGCCAGCAGCCGCCTATGGGCAACCGGTAATTCACCCCTCCACTTT. Encoded protein: CASSRLWATGNSPLHF.

V gene TRBV24-1 combines with J gene TRBJ2-1; the D is unclear. The CDR3 is 15 amino acids. Germline V lookup: CDR1 KGHDR, CDR2 SFDVKD. V lost 2 bases to trimming and J lost 4 bases, with 11 bases between them. CDR3 DNA sequence: TGTGCCACCAGTGATTCGCGGCTGGAATACAATGAGCAGTTCTTC. It is translated as CATSDSRLEYNEQFF.

The chain is built from TRBV28 and TRBJ2-2; 7 bases agree with TRBD1. The CDR3 contains 17 residues. From germline, CDR1 is MDHEN and CDR2 SYDVKM. V lost 2 bases to trimming and J lost 2 bases; unmatched junction nucleotides: 8. The CDR3 bases are TGTGCCAGCAGTTTAGTTCTCGGGACAGCCAACACCGGGGAGCTGTTTTTT. This gives the protein CASSLVLGTANTGELFF.

This rearrangement joins TRBV28 to TRBJ2-1; D is unclear. The germline CDR1 and CDR2 sequences are MDHEN and SYDVKM. CDR3 length: 15 residues. Trimming cost V 6 bases and J 7 bases, with 19 bases left between them. CDR3 bases: TGTGCCAGCAGCCGCCCAGAGACACACGGTAATGAGCAGTTCTTC. This translates into CASSRPETHGNEQFF.

This clone was recorded once. The rearrangement joins TRBV6-1 to TRBJ2-7; TRBD1 might be the D (6 bases). The CDR3 contains 15 residues. Trimming took off 5 bases at V and 0 bases at J, with 14 bases between the two ends. Germline V lookup: CDR1 MNHNS, CDR2 SASEGT. This CDR3 reads CASSWGQSSSYEQYF. The CDR3 DNA reads TGTGCCAGCAGTTGGGGACAATCGAGCTCCTACGAGCAGTACTTC.

The chain employs TRBV6-5 and TRBJ2-1; D is undetermined. Germline V gives CDR1 MNHEY, CDR2 SVGAGI. The CDR3 runs to 14 residues. V was shortened by 1 base and J by 5 bases, with 9 bases between the two germline ends. The CDR3 is CASSYLRSDNEQFF. As DNA, the CDR3 is TGTGCCAGCAGTTACTTGCGGTCCGACAATGAGCAGTTCTTC.

This clone was counted only a few times. The J gene is TRBJ1-3, the V gene TRBV5-1; 7 bases agree with TRBD1. The CDR3 totals 15 residues. Losses at the gene ends were 0 bases for V and 1 base for J; bases not matched to a gene: 1. The germline V gene has CDR1 SGHRS and CDR2 YFSETQ. This chain's CDR3 is CASSLETGSGNTIYF. The CDR3 nucleotides are TGCGCCAGCAGCTTGGAGACAGGGTCTGGAAACACCATATATTTT. Together with reference TRBV5-1 and TRBJ1-3, the CDR3 gives the full variable domain: KAGVTQTPRYLIKTRGQQVTLSCSPISGHRSVSWYQQTPGQGLQFLFEYFSETQRNKGNFPGRFSGRQFSNSRSEMNVSTLELGDSALYLCASSLETGSGNTIYFGEGSWLTVV.

The chain couples TRBV2 to TRBJ1-2; D may be TRBD1 (6 bases). V shed 4 bases and J shed 6 bases, with 15 bases lying between them. The V gene's germline CDR1 is SNHLY and CDR2 FYNNEI. The CDR3 is 14 amino acids. DNA of the CDR3: TGTGCCAGCAGTGCATCAACAGGGTCGGATGGCTACACCTTC. Protein sequence: CASSASTGSDGYTF.

The chain recombines TRBV3-1 (or the pseudogene TRBV3-2) with TRBJ1-2; D call uncertain. CDR3 length equals 15 residues. Germline assignment: CDR1 LGHDT and CDR2 YNNKEL (reference sequence). The V end was cut by 0 bases, the J end by 0 bases, with 8 bases between. CDR3 protein: CASSQDGRPNYGYTF. CDR3 sequence (DNA): TGTGCCAGCAGCCAAGATGGGAGACCTAACTATGGCTACACCTTC.

The chain joins TRBV30 to TRBJ2-3; 11 bases agree with TRBD2. Germline assignment: CDR1 GTSNPN and CDR2 SVGIG (reference sequence). The CDR3 totals 16 residues. The V segment lost 1 base and the J segment 2 bases; nucleotides outside the gene matches: 5. CDR3 protein: CAWSAKTSGATDTQYF. CDR3 DNA sequence: TGTGCCTGGAGTGCGAAGACTAGCGGGGCCACAGATACGCAGTATTTT.

This clone was seen a single time. The rearrangement uses TRBV30 and TRBJ2-1, with 8 bases lining up with TRBD2. The CDR3 runs 17 residues. V lost 3 bases, J lost 3 bases, and 13 bases stayed unmatched. The germline V gene has CDR1 GTSNPN and CDR2 SVGIG (reference sequence). CDR3 DNA: TGTGCCTGGAGCGGGACCCGAGCGGGGGCCGTCTACAATGAGCAGTTCTTC. As protein: CAWSGTRAGAVYNEQFF.

The J gene is TRBJ2-5, the V gene TRBV19; TRBD2 might be the D (5 bases). This CDR3 has 14 amino acids. The germline V gene encodes CDR1 LNHDA and CDR2 SQIVND (reference sequence). V lost 2 bases, J lost 1 base, and 8 bases lay in between. The CDR3, as DNA: TGTGCCAGTAGTATAACGGGGATCCAAGAGACCCAGTACTTC. Encoded protein: CASSITGIQETQYF.

This chain's CDR3 is CASSLDPGQGAYGEFF. In nucleotides, the CDR3 is TGTGCCAGCAGCTTAGACCCGGGACAGGGGGCTTATGGAGAGTTCTTC. The J gene is TRBJ2-1, the V gene TRBV7-9; 12 bases are shared with TRBD1. With 1 base clipped from V and 14 bases from J, the junction kept 12 bases outside the gene matches. CDR1 and CDR2 from the germline V gene are SEHNR and FQNEAQ (reference sequence). The CDR3 has 16 amino acids.

This rearrangement joins TRBV5-6 to TRBJ1-6; 11 bases are shared with TRBD1. Trimming took 4 bases from V and 10 from J; bases not matched to a gene: 13. The CDR3 totals 17 residues. The germline gives CDR1 SGHDT, CDR2 YYEEEE. The CDR3 DNA reads TGTGCCAGCAGCCGTAGGCCCGGACAGGGGGCTCAGTCACCCCTCCACTTT. It encodes CASSRRPGQGAQSPLHF. Full variable domain (remainder filled in from reference TRBV5-6 and TRBJ1-6): DAGVTQSPTHLIKTRGQQVTLRCSPKSGHDTVSWYQQALGQGPQFIFQYYEEEERQRGNFPDRFSGHQFPNYSSELNVNALLLGDSALYLCASSRRPGQGAQSPLHFGNGTRLTVT.